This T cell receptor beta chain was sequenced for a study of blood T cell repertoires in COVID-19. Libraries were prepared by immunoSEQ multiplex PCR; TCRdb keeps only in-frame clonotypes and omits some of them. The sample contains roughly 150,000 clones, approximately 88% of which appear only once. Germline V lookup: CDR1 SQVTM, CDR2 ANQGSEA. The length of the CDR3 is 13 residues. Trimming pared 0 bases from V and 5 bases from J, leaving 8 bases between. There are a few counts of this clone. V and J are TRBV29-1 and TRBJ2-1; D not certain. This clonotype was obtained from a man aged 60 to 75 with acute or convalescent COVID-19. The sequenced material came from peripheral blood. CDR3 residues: CSVEDRLHNEQFF. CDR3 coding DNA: TGCAGCGTTGAAGATCGGTTGCACAATGAGCAGTTCTTC.